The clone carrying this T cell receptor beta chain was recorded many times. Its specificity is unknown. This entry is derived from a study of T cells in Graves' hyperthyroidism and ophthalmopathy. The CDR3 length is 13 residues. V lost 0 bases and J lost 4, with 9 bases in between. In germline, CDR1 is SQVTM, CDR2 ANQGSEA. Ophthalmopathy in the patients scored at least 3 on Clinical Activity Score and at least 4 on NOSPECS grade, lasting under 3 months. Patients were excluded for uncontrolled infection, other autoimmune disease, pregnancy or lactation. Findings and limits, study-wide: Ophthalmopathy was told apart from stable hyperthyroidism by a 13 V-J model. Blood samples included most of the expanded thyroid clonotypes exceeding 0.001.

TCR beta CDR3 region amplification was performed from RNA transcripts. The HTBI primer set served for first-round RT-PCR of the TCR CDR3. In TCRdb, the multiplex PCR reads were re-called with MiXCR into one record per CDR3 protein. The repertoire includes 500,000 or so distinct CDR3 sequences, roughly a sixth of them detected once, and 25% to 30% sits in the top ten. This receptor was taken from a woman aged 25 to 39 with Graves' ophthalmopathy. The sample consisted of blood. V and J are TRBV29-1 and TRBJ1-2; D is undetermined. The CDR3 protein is CSVEDSGVYGYTF. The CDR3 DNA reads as TGCAGCGTTGAAGACAGCGGGGTCTATGGCTACACCTTC.